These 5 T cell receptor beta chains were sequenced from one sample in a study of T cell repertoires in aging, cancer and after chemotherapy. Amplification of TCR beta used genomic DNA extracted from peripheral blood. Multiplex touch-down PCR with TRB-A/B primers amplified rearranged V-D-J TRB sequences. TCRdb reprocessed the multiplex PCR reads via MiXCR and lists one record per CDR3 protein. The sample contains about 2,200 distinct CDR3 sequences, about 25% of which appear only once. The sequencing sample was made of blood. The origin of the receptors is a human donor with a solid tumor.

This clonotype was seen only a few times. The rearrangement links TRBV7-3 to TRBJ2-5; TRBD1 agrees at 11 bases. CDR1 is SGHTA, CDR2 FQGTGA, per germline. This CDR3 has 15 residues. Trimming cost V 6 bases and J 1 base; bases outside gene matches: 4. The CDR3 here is CASSRTGGPQETQYF. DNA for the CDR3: TGTGCCAGCAGTCGGACAGGGGGCCCCCAAGAGACCCAGTACTTC.

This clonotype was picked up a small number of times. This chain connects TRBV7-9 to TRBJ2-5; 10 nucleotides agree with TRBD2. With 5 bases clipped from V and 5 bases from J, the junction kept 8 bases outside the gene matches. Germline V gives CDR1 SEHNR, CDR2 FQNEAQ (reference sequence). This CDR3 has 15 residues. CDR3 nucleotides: TGTGCCAGCAGCAAATCAGCGGGGGGGTACGAGACCCAGTACTTC. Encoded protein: CASSKSAGGYETQYF. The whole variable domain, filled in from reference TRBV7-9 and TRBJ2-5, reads DTGVSQNPRHKITKRGQNVTFRCDPISEHNRLYWYRQTLGQGPEFLTYFQNEAQLEKSRLLSDRFSAERPKGSFSTLEIQRTEQGDSAMYLCASSKSAGGYETQYFGPGTRLLVL.

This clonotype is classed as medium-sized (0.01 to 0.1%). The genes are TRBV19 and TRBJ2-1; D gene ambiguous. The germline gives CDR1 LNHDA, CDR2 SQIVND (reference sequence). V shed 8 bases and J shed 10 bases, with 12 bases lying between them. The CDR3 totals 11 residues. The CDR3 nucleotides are TGTGCCAGTGCAAGGGCGGAGGAGCAGTTCTTC. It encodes CASARAEEQFF.

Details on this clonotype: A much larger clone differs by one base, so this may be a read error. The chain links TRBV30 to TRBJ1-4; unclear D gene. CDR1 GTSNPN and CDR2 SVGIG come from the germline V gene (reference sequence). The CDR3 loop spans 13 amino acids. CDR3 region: CAWSGQLNKKLFF. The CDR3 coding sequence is TGTGCCTGGAGCGGGCAGCTTAATAAAAAACTGTTTTTT.

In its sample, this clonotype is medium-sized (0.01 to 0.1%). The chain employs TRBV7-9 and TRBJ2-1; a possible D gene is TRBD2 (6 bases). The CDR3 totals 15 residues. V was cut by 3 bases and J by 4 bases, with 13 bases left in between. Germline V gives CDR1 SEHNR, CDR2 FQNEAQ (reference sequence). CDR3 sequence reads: CASSFTSPPYNEQFF. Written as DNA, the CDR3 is TGTGCCAGCAGCTTCACTAGCCCCCCATACAATGAGCAGTTCTTC.